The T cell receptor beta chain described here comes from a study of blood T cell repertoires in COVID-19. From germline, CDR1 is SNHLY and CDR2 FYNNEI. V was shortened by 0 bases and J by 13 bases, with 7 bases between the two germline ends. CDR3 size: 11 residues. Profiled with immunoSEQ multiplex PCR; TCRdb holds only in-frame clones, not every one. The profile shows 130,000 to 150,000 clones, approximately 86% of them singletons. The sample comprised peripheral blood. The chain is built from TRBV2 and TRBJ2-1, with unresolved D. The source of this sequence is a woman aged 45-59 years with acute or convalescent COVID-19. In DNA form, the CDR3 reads TGTGCCAGCAGTGAAGCCCAGGCACAGTTCTTC. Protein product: CASSEAQAQFF. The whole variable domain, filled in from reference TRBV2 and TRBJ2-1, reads EPEVTQTPSHQVTQMGQEVILRCVPISNHLYFYWYRQILGQKVEFLVSFYNNEISEKSEIFDDQFSVERPDGSNFTLKIRSTKLEDSAMYFCASSEAQAQFFGPGTRLTVL.